The T cell receptor beta chain under discussion was sequenced for a study of metastatic and nonmetastatic thyroid tumors. Study in general: Repertoire comparison spanned blood and tumor or nodule tissue of malignant and benign thyroid patients. Whole-study findings and limits: Benign nodules were reported to have significantly lower TCR beta diversity than malignant thyroid tumors, in blood and tumor.

TCRdb re-called the PCR reads with MiXCR. The repertoire holds around 14,000 clones, with approximately 25% as singletons. V was shortened by 6 bases and J by 7 bases, with 15 bases between the two germline ends. The V gene's germline CDR1 is LNHDA and CDR2 SQIVND (reference sequence). The CDR3 loop spans 14 amino acids. To note about this clone: Antigen unknown.

Among the patients, none had received any treatment before thyroid surgery. This clonotype originated in a female donor with papillary thyroid cancer or a benign thyroid nodule (not recorded which). Some clones in this sample may be carry-over from other donors' samples. The chain joins TRBV19 to TRBJ2-2, with D tentatively TRBD1 (6 bases). Source material: tumor tissue. CDR3 DNA sequence: TGTGCCAGTAGGGCAGGGGCGCGGATCGGGGAGCTGTTTTTT. Translating it yields CASRAGARIGELFF.